This T cell receptor (beta chain) was obtained from a study of T cells in Graves' hyperthyroidism and ophthalmopathy. Whole-study results and caveats: Ophthalmopathy, as predicted by the model, came a median 6.5 months after the prediction. Most thyroid clonotypes with frequency above 0.001 were detected in blood.

This clonotype was counted at least ten times. Its matching antigen is unknown. In the ophthalmopathy cohort, Clinical Activity Score was at least 3, NOSPECS grade at least 4, and duration under 3 months. It was 8.5 to 10 ml of fresh peripheral blood that supplied the PBMCs. Researchers amplified the TCR beta CDR3 regions from RNA transcripts. The HTBI primer set served for first-round RT-PCR of the TCR CDR3. TCRdb ran MiXCR on the multiplex PCR reads and lists one entry per CDR3 protein. The repertoire holds fewer than 500,000 distinct CDR3 sequences, with about 14% as singletons. Germline V lookup: CDR1 SQVTM, CDR2 ANQGSEA. V shed 1 base, J shed 4 bases, and the junction held 13 bases outside the gene matches. This CDR3 region has 16 residues.

The clonotype originates from a woman aged 25 to 39 with Graves' ophthalmopathy. Sequencing was performed on blood. The chain has TRBV29-1 and TRBJ2-7; 7 nucleotides agree with TRBD1. The CDR3 is CSVEGPRGLEGYEQYF. For the CDR3, the DNA is TGCAGCGTTGAAGGACCAAGGGGGCTCGAGGGGTACGAGCAGTACTTC.